This T cell receptor (beta chain) stems from a study of blood T cell repertoires in COVID-19. Profiled with immunoSEQ multiplex PCR; TCRdb holds only in-frame clones, not every one. The sample records 80,000 or so clones, 86% being singletons. Germline loops: CDR1 MNHEY, CDR2 SVGAGI. This CDR3 is 15 amino acids long. V lost 4 bases to trimming and J lost 1 base; unmatched junction nucleotides: 4. This clonotype was sampled from a woman in her sixties or seventies with acute or convalescent COVID-19. The sample consisted of peripheral blood. The J gene is TRBJ1-5, the V gene TRBV6-5, with 7 bases matching TRBD1. In DNA form, the CDR3 reads TGTGCCAGCAGTTTTTCGACAGGGAGCAATCAGCCCCAGCATTTT. Translation gives CASSFSTGSNQPQHF.